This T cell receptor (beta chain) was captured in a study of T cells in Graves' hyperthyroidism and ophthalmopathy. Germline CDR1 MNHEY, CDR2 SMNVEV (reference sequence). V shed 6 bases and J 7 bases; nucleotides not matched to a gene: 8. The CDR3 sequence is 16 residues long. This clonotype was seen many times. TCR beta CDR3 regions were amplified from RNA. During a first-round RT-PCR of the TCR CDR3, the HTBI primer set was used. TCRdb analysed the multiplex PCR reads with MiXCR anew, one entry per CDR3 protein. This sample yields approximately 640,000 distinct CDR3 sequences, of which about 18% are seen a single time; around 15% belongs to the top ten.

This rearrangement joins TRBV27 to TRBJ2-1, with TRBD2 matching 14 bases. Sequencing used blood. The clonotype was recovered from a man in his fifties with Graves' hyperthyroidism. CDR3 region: CASRRGLAGGSNEQFF. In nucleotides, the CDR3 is TGTGCCAGCAGGCGAGGACTAGCGGGAGGATCAAATGAGCAGTTCTTC.